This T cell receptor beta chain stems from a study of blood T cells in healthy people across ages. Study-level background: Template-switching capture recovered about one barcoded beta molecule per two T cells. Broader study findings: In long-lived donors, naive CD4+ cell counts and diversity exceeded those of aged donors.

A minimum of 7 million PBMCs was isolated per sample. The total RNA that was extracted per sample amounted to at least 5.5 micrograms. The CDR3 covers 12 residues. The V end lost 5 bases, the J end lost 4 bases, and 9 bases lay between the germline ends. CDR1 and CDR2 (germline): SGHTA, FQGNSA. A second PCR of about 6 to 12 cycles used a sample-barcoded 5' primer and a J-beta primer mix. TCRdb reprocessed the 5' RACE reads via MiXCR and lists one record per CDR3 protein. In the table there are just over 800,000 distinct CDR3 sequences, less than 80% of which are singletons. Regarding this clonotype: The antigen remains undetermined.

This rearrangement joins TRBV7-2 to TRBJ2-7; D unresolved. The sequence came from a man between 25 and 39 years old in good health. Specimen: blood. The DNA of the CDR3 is TGTGCCAGCAGCGAGACTCAGTACGAGCAGTACTTC. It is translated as CASSETQYEQYF. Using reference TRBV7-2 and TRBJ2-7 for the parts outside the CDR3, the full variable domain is GAGVSQSPSNKVTEKGKDVELRCDPISGHTALYWYRQSLGQGLEFLIYFQGNSAPDKSGLPSDRFSAERTGGSVSTLTIQRTQQEDSAVYLCASSETQYEQYFGPGTRLTVT.